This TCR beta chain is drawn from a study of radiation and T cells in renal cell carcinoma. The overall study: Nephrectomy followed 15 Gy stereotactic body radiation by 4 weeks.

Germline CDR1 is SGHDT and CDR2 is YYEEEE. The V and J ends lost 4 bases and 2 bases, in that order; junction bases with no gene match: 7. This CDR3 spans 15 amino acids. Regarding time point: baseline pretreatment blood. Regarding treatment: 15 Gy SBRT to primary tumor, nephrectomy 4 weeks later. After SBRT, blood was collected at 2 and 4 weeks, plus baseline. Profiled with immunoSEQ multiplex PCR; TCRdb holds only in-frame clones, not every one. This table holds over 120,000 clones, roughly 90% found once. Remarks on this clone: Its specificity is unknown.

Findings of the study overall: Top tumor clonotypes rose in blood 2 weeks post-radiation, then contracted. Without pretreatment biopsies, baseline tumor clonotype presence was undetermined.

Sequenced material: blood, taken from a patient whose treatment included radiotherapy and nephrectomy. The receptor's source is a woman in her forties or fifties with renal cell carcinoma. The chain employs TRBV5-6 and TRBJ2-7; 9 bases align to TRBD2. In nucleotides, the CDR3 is TGTGCCAGCAGCCTGGCGTCTAGCGGGGCCTACGAGCAGTACTTC. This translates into CASSLASSGAYEQYF.